The 23 T cell receptor beta chains in this list originate from one sample, sequenced in a study of technical replicates of blood from a handful of donors. Clones were read by immunoSEQ multiplex PCR, and TCRdb kept only the in-frame ones, dropping some. The sample consists of 65,000 to 90,000 clones, over 90% of them appearing once. The sample was T cells isolated from PBMCs. All receptors come from a human donor in good health.

This clone was detected once. The chain combines TRBV18 with TRBJ1-2, with 9 nucleotides matching TRBD1. The CDR3 runs 14 residues. Looked up from germline, CDR1 is KGHSH and CDR2 is LQKENI. J lost 8 bases, V lost 2 bases, and 6 bases had no gene match. The CDR3 DNA sequence: TGTGCCAGCTCACCAGGGACAGGGTTAGCAGGCTACACCTTC. It codes for CASSPGTGLAGYTF.

The chain is built from TRBV19 and TRBJ2-1; D not resolved. The CDR3 spans 12 residues. Trimming pared 4 bases from V and 9 bases from J, leaving 10 bases between. Germline V gene data show CDR1 as LNHDA and CDR2 as SQIVND (reference sequence). CDR3 sequence: CASSSLSGEQFF. Here the CDR3 DNA reads TGTGCCAGTAGTAGCCTATCAGGTGAGCAGTTCTTC.

The chain employs TRBV6-5 and TRBJ1-1; 9 nucleotides agree with TRBD1. The CDR3 length is 14 residues. Germline values: CDR1 MNHEY, CDR2 SVGAGI. Losses at the gene ends were 3 bases for V and 7 bases for J; bases not matched to a gene: 6. DNA of the CDR3: TGTGCCAGCAGTTATTCCCTGGGACAGGGTGAAGCTTTCTTT. Its protein product is CASSYSLGQGEAFF.

V and J are TRBV2 and TRBJ1-1; possible D gene TRBD1, 6 bases. Germline lookup yields CDR1 SNHLY and CDR2 FYNNEI. The V gene lost 9 bases and the J gene lost 5 bases, with 22 bases spanning the gap. CDR3 length: 15 amino acids. The CDR3 is CASQRLTGGTTEAFF. CDR3 DNA sequence: TGTGCCAGTCAGCGACTTACTGGGGGCACGACTGAAGCTTTCTTT. Combining the CDR3 with reference TRBV2 and TRBJ1-1 gives the whole variable domain EPEVTQTPSHQVTQMGQEVILRCVPISNHLYFYWYRQILGQKVEFLVSFYNNEISEKSEIFDDQFSVERPDGSNFTLKIRSTKLEDSAMYFCASQRLTGGTTEAFFGQGTRLTVV.

The chain couples TRBV27 to TRBJ2-3; 11 bases line up with TRBD2. V shed 6 bases, J shed 4 bases, and the junction held 3 bases outside the gene matches. Germline V gene lookup returns CDR1 MNHEY and CDR2 SMNVEV (reference sequence). The CDR3 is made up of 14 amino acids. Here the CDR3 reads CASRLAGASDTQYF. The CDR3 bases are TGTGCCAGCAGACTAGCGGGAGCGTCAGATACGCAGTATTTT.

The chain has TRBV5-6 and TRBJ2-7; D not certain. CDR3 length: 15 residues. Germline V gene data show CDR1 as SGHDT and CDR2 as YYEEEE. Trimming stripped 3 bases from V and 1 base from J, with 14 bases between. CDR3 loop: CASSSLGGASYEQYF. Here the CDR3 DNA reads TGTGCCAGCAGCTCCCTCGGCGGTGCGTCCTACGAGCAGTACTTC.

The chain combines TRBV9 with TRBJ1-4; 11 positions agree with TRBD1. This CDR3 region has 17 residues. Losses at the gene ends were 4 bases for V and 7 bases for J; bases not matched to a gene: 12. Germline V gene sequence: CDR1 SGDLS, CDR2 YYNGEE. CDR3 loop: CASSLRADRGRTEKLFF. The DNA of the CDR3 is TGTGCCAGCAGCTTACGAGCGGACAGGGGGCGGACTGAAAAACTGTTTTTT.

This clone was observed a few times. Here the CDR3 DNA reads TGTGCCAGCAGTTCCAGGGACAGATCCTACGAGCAGTACTTC. This gives the protein CASSSRDRSYEQYF. The chain links TRBV27 to TRBJ2-7; 7 nucleotides line up with TRBD1. This CDR3 is built from 14 residues. Germline V CDR1 and CDR2: MNHEY, SMNVEV (reference sequence). Unmatched junction bases numbered 4, after V lost 4 bases and J lost 1 base.

The V and J genes are TRBV6-1 and TRBJ1-1; D may be TRBD1 (5 bases). The CDR3 extends over 14 amino acids. V lost 5 bases to trimming and J lost 3 bases, with 13 bases between them. Germline V gives CDR1 MNHNS, CDR2 SASEGT. The CDR3 sequence: CASSQGYWDTEAFF. CDR3 DNA sequence: TGTGCCAGCAGTCAGGGTTATTGGGACACTGAAGCTTTCTTT.

The genes are TRBV28 and TRBJ2-5, with D perhaps matching TRBD2 (6 bases). Germline lookup yields CDR1 MDHEN and CDR2 SYDVKM. CDR3 size: 16 residues. V was trimmed by 7 bases and J by 5 bases, leaving 23 bases between them. CDR3 residues: CASNPLDERELETQYF. In nucleotides, the CDR3 is TGTGCCAGCAATCCTCTCGACGAACGGGAGCTGGAGACCCAGTACTTC.

The rearrangement uses TRBV6-5 and TRBJ1-5; D may be TRBD1 (5 bases). The germline V gene encodes CDR1 MNHEY and CDR2 SVGAGI. CDR3 size: 11 residues. Trimming cost V 6 bases and J 15 bases, with 15 bases left between them. Written as DNA, the CDR3 is TGTGCCAGCAGGGAGGGGCAAAGTTGGCATTTT. It is translated as CASREGQSWHF.

CDR3 sequence: CASEQGKAFF. The CDR3 nucleotides read TGTGCCAGTGAACAGGGAAAGGCTTTCTTT. This chain joins TRBV6-5 and TRBJ1-1, with D maybe TRBD1 (6 bases). Trimming removed 9 bases at V and 11 bases at J, with 13 bases between. CDR3 size: 10 residues. The germline V gene has CDR1 MNHEY and CDR2 SVGAGI.

The rearrangement joins TRBV27 to TRBJ2-1; 7 nucleotides align to TRBD2. CDR3 length equals 15 residues. J lost 7 bases, V lost 0 bases, and 6 bases had no gene match. Looked up from germline, CDR1 is MNHEY and CDR2 is SMNVEV (reference sequence). The DNA of the CDR3 is TGTGCCAGCAGTTTATCTCCCCTAGCGGCGAATGAGCAGTTCTTC. Protein product: CASSLSPLAANEQFF.

The V and J genes are TRBV10-2 and TRBJ2-3; 7 nucleotides agree with TRBD2. The CDR3 sequence is 15 residues long. Unmatched junction bases numbered 12, after V lost 10 bases and J lost 2 bases. CDR1 WSHSY and CDR2 SAAADI come from the germline V gene. CDR3 sequence (DNA): TGCGCCACCCAGGTTGTGGGAGGGTACACAGATACGCAGTATTTT. Residues: CATQVVGGYTDTQYF.

This chain joins TRBV28 and TRBJ2-7; 10 nucleotides line up with TRBD2. The CDR3 covers 15 residues. Germline CDR1 is MDHEN and CDR2 is SYDVKM. Trimming cost V 2 bases and J 4 bases; bases outside gene matches: 5. The CDR3 reads CASSLRSGRGYEQYF. The CDR3 DNA reads as TGTGCCAGCAGTTTAAGGAGCGGGAGGGGGTACGAGCAGTACTTC.

The V and J genes are TRBV9 and TRBJ2-3; D not resolved. The CDR3 loop spans 16 amino acids. Germline CDR1 and CDR2: SGDLS and YYNGEE. V lost 0 bases and J 2 bases, leaving 13 bases between the germline ends. The CDR3 spells CASSVARQTPTDTQYF. The DNA of the CDR3 is TGTGCCAGCAGCGTAGCAAGGCAGACTCCCACAGATACGCAGTATTTT. The full variable domain, in which reference TRBV9 and TRBJ2-3 provide the parts outside the CDR3, is DSGVTQTPKHLITATGQRVTLRCSPRSGDLSVYWYQQSLDQGLQFLIQYYNGEERAKGNILERFSAQQFPDLHSELNLSSLELGDSALYFCASSVARQTPTDTQYFGPGTRLTVL.

This clone was seen only once. As DNA, the CDR3 is TGCGCCAGCAGTTGGACAGCGCTTACCTACGAGCAGTACTTC. This translates into CASSWTALTYEQYF. The chain is built from TRBV5-1 and TRBJ2-7; TRBD1 might be the D (6 bases). Trimming cost V 5 bases and J 2 bases, with 14 bases left between them. The CDR3 has 14 residues. Germline loops: CDR1 SGHRS, CDR2 YFSETQ.

This chain uses TRBV6-1 with TRBJ1-5; TRBD1 might be the D (5 bases). This CDR3 has 15 residues. V dropped 5 bases and J dropped 4 bases, with 15 bases sitting between them. Germline V gives CDR1 MNHNS, CDR2 SASEGT. The CDR3 is CASSPRGVYNQPQHF. In DNA, the CDR3 is TGTGCCAGCAGTCCGCGGGGGGTGTATAATCAGCCCCAGCATTTT.

The genes are TRBV15 and TRBJ2-3; D possibly corresponds to TRBD2 (5 bases). Germline V gives CDR1 LNHNV, CDR2 YYDKDF (reference sequence). The CDR3 is 16 amino acids. Trimming removed 0 bases at V and 1 base at J, with 11 bases between. DNA for the CDR3: TGTGCCACCAGCAGAGATCCCAGCGGCGGCACAGATACGCAGTATTTT. Protein product: CATSRDPSGGTDTQYF.

The rearrangement uses TRBV7-2 and TRBJ1-5; 7 bases are a match to TRBD1. This CDR3 spans 15 amino acids. Germline assignment: CDR1 SGHTA and CDR2 FQGNSA. V shed 5 bases and J 2 bases; nucleotides not matched to a gene: 6. The DNA for the CDR3 is TGTGCCAGCAGCCCAGGGGGGTTTGGCAATCAGCCCCAGCATTTT. Encoded protein: CASSPGGFGNQPQHF.

This sequence joins TRBV6-1 and TRBJ2-7; TRBD1 is a possible D gene (6 bases). Per the germline V gene, CDR1 is MNHNS and CDR2 is SASEGT. This CDR3 spans 15 amino acids. Trimming stripped 2 bases from V and 5 bases from J, with 16 bases between. DNA for the CDR3: TGTGCCAGCAGTGAACTCCGACAGGCTTGGAACGAGCAGTACTTC. Translating gives CASSELRQAWNEQYF.

The genes are TRBV19 and TRBJ2-7, with 7 bases identical to TRBD2. The ends lost 4 bases at V and 2 bases at J; junction bases unmatched: 5. Germline CDR1 is LNHDA and CDR2 is SQIVND (reference sequence). This CDR3 is 14 amino acids long. DNA for the CDR3: TGTGCCAGTAGTACAACTAGCGACACCTACGAGCAGTACTTC. It encodes CASSTTSDTYEQYF.

The genes are TRBV6-5 and TRBJ2-2, with 8 bases matching TRBD1. Trimming took 7 bases from V and 1 from J; bases not matched to a gene: 2. This CDR3 spans 14 amino acids. Per the germline V gene, CDR1 is MNHEY and CDR2 is SVGAGI. Here the CDR3 reads CASTGTGNTGELFF. The CDR3 DNA reads TGTGCCAGCACCGGGACAGGGAACACCGGGGAGCTGTTTTTT.